These 7 T cell receptor beta chains were all obtained from the same sample, sequenced in a study of vaccination effects on CD4 cells after COVID-19. The antigens of these receptors remain unknown. Culturing for about 10 days preceded CD4+ T cell isolation. Two-dose vaccination with either BNT162b2 or mRNA-1273 was given to the participants. Sequencing was performed with immunoSEQ multiplex PCR; in TCRdb, only in-frame clones are kept and a portion is missing. The sample records roughly 40,000 clones, about 67% being singletons. The specimen was CD4+ T cells from PBMCs cultured without peptide, collected after COVID-19 vaccination. These receptors originate from a human donor who received a COVID-19 vaccine.

The gene calls are TRBV5-1 and TRBJ1-1; the match to TRBD1 covers 9 bases. Germline V CDR1 and CDR2: SGHRS, YFSETQ. CDR3 size: 16 residues. V lost 4 bases, J lost 0 bases, and 7 bases stayed unmatched. The CDR3 sequence: CASSQGQGNLNTEAFF. CDR3 nucleotide sequence: TGCGCCAGCAGCCAGGGACAGGGCAACCTGAACACTGAAGCTTTCTTT.

The chain is built from TRBV24-1 and TRBJ2-5, with D perhaps given as TRBD1 or TRBD2 (5 bases each). The CDR3 is 16 residues long. CDR1 and CDR2 from the germline V gene are KGHDR and SFDVKD. V was clipped by 1 base and J by 3 bases, with 14 bases between them. CDR3 residues: CATSDFGGGMEETQYF. CDR3 coding DNA: TGTGCCACCAGTGATTTCGGTGGGGGAATGGAAGAGACCCAGTACTTC.

The chain links TRBV7-8 to TRBJ2-6; D is perhaps TRBD1 (6 bases). This CDR3 contains 17 residues. In germline, CDR1 is SGHVS, CDR2 FQNEAQ. With 5 bases removed from V and 0 bases from J, the gap between germline ends came to 14 bases. The CDR3 spells CASSETSQGSGANVLTF. The CDR3, as DNA: TGTGCCAGCAGCGAGACATCACAGGGCTCTGGGGCCAACGTCCTGACTTTC.

The chain couples TRBV12-3 or TRBV12-4 to TRBJ1-2; no reliable D call. Trimming took 1 base from V and 5 from J, leaving 8 bases between them. There are 13 residues in the CDR3. CDR3 nucleotides: TGTGCCAGCAGTTTAGACGGTGGGTATGGCTACACCTTC. The encoded protein is CASSLDGGYGYTF.

Only one count was recorded for this clone. The chain combines TRBV5-1 with TRBJ1-2; D call uncertain. Germline-derived CDR1 and CDR2 are SGHRS and YFSETQ. The V end lost 1 base, the J end lost 6 bases, and 16 bases lay between the germline ends. The CDR3 loop spans 15 amino acids. The CDR3, as DNA: TGCGCCAGCAGCTTGTTTACGCAAGCGGGAGATGGCTACACCTTC. Protein: CASSLFTQAGDGYTF.

The rearrangement joins TRBV5-4 to TRBJ2-4, with 9 bases lining up with TRBD1. J gave up 5 bases and V 1 base, and 1 base lay outside the gene matches. Germline V gene sequence: CDR1 SGHNT, CDR2 YYREEE (reference sequence). CDR3 length: 14 amino acids. CDR3 in amino acids: CASSLRTGENIQYF. The CDR3 DNA sequence: TGTGCCAGCAGCTTGCGGACAGGGGAAAACATTCAGTACTTC.

The gene calls are TRBV5-4 and TRBJ2-1; unclear D gene. V lost 0 bases to trimming and J lost 9 bases, with 7 bases between them. This CDR3 has 12 amino acids. Germline values: CDR1 SGHNT, CDR2 YYREEE (reference sequence). CDR3 nucleotides: TGTGCCAGCAGCTTGGACGTAGCTGAGCAGTTCTTC. It encodes CASSLDVAEQFF.